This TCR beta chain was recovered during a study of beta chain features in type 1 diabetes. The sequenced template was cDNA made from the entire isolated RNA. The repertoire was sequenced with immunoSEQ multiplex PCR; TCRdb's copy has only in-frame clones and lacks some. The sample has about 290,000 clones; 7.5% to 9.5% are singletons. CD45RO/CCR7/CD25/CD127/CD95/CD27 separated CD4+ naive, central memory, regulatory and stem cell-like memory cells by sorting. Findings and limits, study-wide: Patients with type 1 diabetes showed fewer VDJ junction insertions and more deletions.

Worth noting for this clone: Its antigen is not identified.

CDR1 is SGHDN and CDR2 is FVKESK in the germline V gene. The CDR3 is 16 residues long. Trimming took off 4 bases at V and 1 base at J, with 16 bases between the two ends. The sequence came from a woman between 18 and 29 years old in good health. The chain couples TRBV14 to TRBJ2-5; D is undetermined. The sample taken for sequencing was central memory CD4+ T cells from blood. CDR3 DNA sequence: TGTGCCAGCAGCCGTCGGAGAGCTAGGCCCCAAGAGACCCAGTACTTC. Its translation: CASSRRRARPQETQYF.